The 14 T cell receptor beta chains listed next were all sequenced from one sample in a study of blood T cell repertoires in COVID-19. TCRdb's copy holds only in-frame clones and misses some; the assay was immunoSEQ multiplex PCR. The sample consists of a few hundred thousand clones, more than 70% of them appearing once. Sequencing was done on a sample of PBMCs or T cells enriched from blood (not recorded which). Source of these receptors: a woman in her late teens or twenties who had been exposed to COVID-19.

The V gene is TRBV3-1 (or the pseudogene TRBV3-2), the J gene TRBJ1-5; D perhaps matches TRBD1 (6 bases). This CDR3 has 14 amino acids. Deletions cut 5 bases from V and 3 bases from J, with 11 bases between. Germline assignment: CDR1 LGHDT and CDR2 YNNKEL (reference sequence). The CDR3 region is CASSSGQSNQPQHF. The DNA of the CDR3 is TGTGCCAGCAGCTCTGGACAGTCCAATCAGCCCCAGCATTTT.

CDR3 sequence reads: CASSTTGQGHQPQHF. The CDR3 DNA reads as TGTGCCAGCAGTACCACAGGACAGGGACATCAGCCCCAGCATTTT. The chain uses TRBV7-9 and TRBJ1-5; 8 bases fit TRBD1. Per the germline V gene, CDR1 is SEHNR and CDR2 is FQNEAQ (reference sequence). The V gene end was trimmed by 6 bases and the J gene end by 5 bases; junction bases not matched to a gene: 9. The CDR3 has 15 residues.

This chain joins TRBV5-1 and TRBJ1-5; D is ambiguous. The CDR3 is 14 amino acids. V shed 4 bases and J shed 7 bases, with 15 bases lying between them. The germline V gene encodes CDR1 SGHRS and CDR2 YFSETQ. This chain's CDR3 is CASSPLGDAQPQHF. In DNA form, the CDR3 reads TGCGCCAGCAGCCCGCTCGGGGATGCGCAGCCCCAGCATTTT.

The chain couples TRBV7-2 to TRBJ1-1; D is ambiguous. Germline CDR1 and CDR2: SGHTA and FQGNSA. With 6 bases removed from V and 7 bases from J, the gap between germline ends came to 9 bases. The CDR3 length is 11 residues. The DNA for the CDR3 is TGTGCCAGCAGTTCGACTCTTGAAGCTTTCTTT. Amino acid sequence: CASSSTLEAFF.

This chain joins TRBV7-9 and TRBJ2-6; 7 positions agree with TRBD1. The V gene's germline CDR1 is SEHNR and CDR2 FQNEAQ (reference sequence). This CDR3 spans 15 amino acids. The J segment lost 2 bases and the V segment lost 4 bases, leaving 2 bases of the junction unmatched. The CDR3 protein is CASSSTGTGANVLTF. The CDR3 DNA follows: TGTGCCAGCAGCTCGACAGGGACTGGGGCCAACGTCCTGACTTTC.

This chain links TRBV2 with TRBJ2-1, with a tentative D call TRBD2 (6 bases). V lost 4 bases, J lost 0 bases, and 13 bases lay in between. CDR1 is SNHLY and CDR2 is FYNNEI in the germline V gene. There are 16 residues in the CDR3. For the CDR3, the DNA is TGTGCCAGCAGTGGAGTGGCGGGAAGCTCCTACAATGAGCAGTTCTTC. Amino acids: CASSGVAGSSYNEQFF.

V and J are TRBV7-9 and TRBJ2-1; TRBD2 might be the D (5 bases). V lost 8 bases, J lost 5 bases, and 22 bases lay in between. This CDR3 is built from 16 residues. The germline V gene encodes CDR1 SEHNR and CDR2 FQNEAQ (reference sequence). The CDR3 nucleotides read TGTGCCAGCGCTCGTCCTGGCCCCGGGATTAACAATGAGCAGTTCTTC. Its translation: CASARPGPGINNEQFF.

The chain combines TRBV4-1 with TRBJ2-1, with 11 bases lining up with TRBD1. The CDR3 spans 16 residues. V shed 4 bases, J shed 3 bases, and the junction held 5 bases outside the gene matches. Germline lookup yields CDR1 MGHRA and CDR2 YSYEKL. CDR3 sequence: CASSPRTGGYYNEQFF. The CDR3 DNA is TGCGCCAGCAGCCCCCGGACAGGGGGCTACTACAATGAGCAGTTCTTC.

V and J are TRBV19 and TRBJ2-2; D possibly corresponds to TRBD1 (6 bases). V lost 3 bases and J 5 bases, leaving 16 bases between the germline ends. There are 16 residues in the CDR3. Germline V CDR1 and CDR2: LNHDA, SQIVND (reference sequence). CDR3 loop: CASSIIGQGITGELFF. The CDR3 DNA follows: TGTGCCAGTAGTATTATTGGGCAGGGGATAACCGGGGAGCTGTTTTTT.

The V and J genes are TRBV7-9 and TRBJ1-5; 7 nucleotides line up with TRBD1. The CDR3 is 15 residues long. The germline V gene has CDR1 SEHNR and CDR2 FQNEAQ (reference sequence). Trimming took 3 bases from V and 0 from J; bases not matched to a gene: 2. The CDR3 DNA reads TGTGCCAGCAGCTTGGGACAGTATAGCAATCAGCCCCAGCATTTT. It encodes CASSLGQYSNQPQHF.

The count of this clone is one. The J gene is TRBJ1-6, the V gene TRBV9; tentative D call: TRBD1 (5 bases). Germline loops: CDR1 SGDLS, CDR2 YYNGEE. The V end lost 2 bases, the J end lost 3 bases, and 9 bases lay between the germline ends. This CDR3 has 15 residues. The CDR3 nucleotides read TGTGCCAGCAGCGTCACCCAGGGCTATAATTCACCCCTCCACTTT. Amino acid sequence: CASSVTQGYNSPLHF.

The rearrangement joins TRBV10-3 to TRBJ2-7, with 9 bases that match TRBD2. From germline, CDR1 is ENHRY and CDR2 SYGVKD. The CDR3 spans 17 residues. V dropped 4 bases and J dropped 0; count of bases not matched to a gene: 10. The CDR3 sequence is CAISAPLSSGTSYEQYF. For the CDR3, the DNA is TGTGCCATCAGTGCGCCACTCTCTAGCGGGACCTCCTACGAGCAGTACTTC.

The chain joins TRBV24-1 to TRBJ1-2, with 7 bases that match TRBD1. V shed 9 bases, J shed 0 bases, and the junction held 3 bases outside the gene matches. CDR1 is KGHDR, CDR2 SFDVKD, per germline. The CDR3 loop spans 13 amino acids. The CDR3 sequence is CATSGQPNYGYTF. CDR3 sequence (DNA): TGTGCCACCTCGGGACAGCCTAACTATGGCTACACCTTC.

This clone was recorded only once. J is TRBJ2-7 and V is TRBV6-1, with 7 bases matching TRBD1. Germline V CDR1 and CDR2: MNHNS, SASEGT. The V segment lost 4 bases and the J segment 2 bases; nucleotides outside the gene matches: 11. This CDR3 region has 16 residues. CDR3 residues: CASSANRGQSPYEQYF. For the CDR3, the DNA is TGTGCCAGCAGTGCGAACAGGGGTCAAAGTCCCTACGAGCAGTACTTC.